This T cell receptor beta chain is drawn from a study of T cells after yellow fever vaccination. One entry per CDR3 protein, called by TCRdb with MiXCR from the 5' RACE reads. The table records a few hundred thousand distinct CDR3 sequences, 8% to 9.5% of them present only once. Study findings and constraints: Subsequent to the booster, the majority of primary-vaccination clones reappeared (less than 97% CD4, more than 70% CD8).

A few counts support this clonotype. The antigen is unknown. The sample here was PBMCs, taken roughly seven weeks after the first yellow fever vaccination. The sequence was obtained from a young man who received the YFV17D yellow fever vaccine.

The CDR3 nucleotides read TGTGCCATCAGTGATGTACAGGGATTTAACTATGGCTACACCTTC. Protein: CAISDVQGFNYGYTF. The chain uses TRBV10-3 and TRBJ1-2, with D possibly TRBD1 on 6 matching bases. The CDR3 extends over 15 amino acids. The V gene's germline CDR1 is ENHRY and CDR2 SYGVKD. Trimming pared 3 bases from V and 1 base from J, leaving 12 bases between.